A selection of T cell receptor beta chains follows, all from one sample in a study of blood T cell repertoires in COVID-19. The table came from immunoSEQ multiplex PCR; TCRdb's copy has only in-frame clones and leaves some out. This sample carries about 88,000 clones, more than 70% of them seen once, and the ten largest clones take 2.9%. The sequenced sample consisted of peripheral blood. The receptors were gathered from a woman of 80 years or more with acute or convalescent COVID-19. Each CDR3 is given with its conserved first and last residue. A D gene is named only where the DNA matches it firmly. Size is stated for part of the rows, as once, few or many counts, or as a class when the clone is expanded.

V gene	J gene	clone size	CDR3 length	D gene	CDR3 DNA	CDR3 protein
TRBV28	TRBJ1-4	once	17	TRBD1	TGTGCCAGCAGCCGAGGACAGGGAAGTTCAACTAATGAAAAACTGTTTTTT	CASSRGQGSSTNEKLFF
TRBV3-1/TRBV3-2	TRBJ1-2	-	15	-	TGTGCCAGCAGCCCCGGCGGGGGGCTTCGGTATGGCTACACCTTC	CASSPGGGLRYGYTF
TRBV9	TRBJ2-3	-	13	-	TGTGCCAGCAGCCCATTCCACACAGATACGCAGTATTTT	CASSPFHTDTQYF
TRBV7-9	TRBJ1-6	-	15	-	TGTGCCAGCGAAGCGGAGAGCTCCTATAATTCACCCCTCCACTTT	CASEAESSYNSPLHF
TRBV14	TRBJ1-3	-	16	TRBD1	TGTGCCAGCAGCCAGGTACAGGGGTGGCCTGGAAACACCATATATTTT	CASSQVQGWPGNTIYF
TRBV3-1/TRBV3-2	TRBJ2-2	few	16	TRBD2	TGTGCCAGCAGCCGCCCTAGCGGGAGGTTGTCCGGGGAGCTGTTTTTT	CASSRPSGRLSGELFF
TRBV11-3	TRBJ2-1	-	13	-	TGTGCCAGCAGCTTAGGAACGCTAAATGAGCAGTTCTTC	CASSLGTLNEQFF
TRBV9	TRBJ1-3	-	17	TRBD1	TGTGCCAGCAGCGTCTTCCTGGACAGGGGGGCTGGAAACACCATATATTTT	CASSVFLDRGAGNTIYF
TRBV18	TRBJ1-1	-	15	TRBD1	TGTGCCAGCTCACCACTGGGACAGATGAACACTGAAGCTTTCTTT	CASSPLGQMNTEAFF
TRBV6-5	TRBJ1-5	-	14	TRBD1	TGTGCCAGCCGCAGTCGGACAGGGAGGAGGCCCCAGCATTTT	CASRSRTGRRPQHF
TRBV25-1	TRBJ2-7	-	13	-	TGTGCCAGCAGTCCTAACGTCCCATACGAGCAGTACTTC	CASSPNVPYEQYF
TRBV7-9	TRBJ1-4	-	15	-	TGTGCCAGCAGCCCTGCGGGGGCCTCTAATGAAAAACTGTTTTTT	CASSPAGASNEKLFF
TRBV27	TRBJ2-3	-	12	-	TGTGCCAGCAGTCGGTACACAGATACGCAGTATTTT	CASSRYTDTQYF
TRBV19	TRBJ2-2	-	14	-	TGTGCCAGTAGTGCCGACAGTGCCACCGGGGAGCTGTTTTTT	CASSADSATGELFF
TRBV7-9	TRBJ2-1	-	15	TRBD1	TGTGCCAGCAGCGGCTGGACAGGGGGCTACAATGAGCAGTTCTTC	CASSGWTGGYNEQFF
TRBV2	TRBJ2-2	-	16	TRBD2	TGTGCCAGCAGTGACTTCCGGGAGGGCCGCGCCGGGGAGCTGTTTTTT	CASSDFREGRAGELFF